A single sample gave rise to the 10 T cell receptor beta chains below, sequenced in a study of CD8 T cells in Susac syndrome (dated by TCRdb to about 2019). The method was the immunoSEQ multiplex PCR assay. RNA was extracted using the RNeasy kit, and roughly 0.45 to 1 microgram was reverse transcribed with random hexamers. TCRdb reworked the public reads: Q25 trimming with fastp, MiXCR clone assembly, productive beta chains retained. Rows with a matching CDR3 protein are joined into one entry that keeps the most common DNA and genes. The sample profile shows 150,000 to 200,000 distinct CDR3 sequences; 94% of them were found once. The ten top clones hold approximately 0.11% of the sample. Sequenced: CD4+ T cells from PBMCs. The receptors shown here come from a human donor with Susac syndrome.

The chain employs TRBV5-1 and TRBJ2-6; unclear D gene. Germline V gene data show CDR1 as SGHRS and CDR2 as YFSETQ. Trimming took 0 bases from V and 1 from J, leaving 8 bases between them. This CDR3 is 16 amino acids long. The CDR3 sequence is CASSLAGASGANVLTF. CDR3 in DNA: TGCGCCAGCAGCTTGGCAGGCGCATCTGGGGCCAACGTCCTGACTTTC.

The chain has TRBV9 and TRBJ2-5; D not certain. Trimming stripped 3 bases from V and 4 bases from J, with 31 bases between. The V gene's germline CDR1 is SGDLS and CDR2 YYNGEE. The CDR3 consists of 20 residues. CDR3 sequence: CASSGFKPHAILDGVETQYF. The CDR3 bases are TGTGCCAGCAGCGGATTCAAACCCCATGCAATACTTGATGGGGTAGAGACCCAGTACTTC.

The CDR3 DNA follows: TGCAGTGCTAGCAAGGACAGGGGACCACCCCTCCACTTT. It is translated as CSASKDRGPPLHF. The V call is TRBV20-1, the J call TRBJ1-6; 9 nucleotides agree with TRBD1. Trimming took 3 bases from V and 11 from J; bases not matched to a gene: 5. Germline assignment: CDR1 DFQATT and CDR2 SNEGSKA (reference sequence). CDR3 size: 13 residues.

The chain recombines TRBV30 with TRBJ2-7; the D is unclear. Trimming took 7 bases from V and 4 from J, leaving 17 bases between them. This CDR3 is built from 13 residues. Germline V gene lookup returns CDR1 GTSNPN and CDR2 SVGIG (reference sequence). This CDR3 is CASDSERFYEQYF. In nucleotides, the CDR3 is TGTGCCTCGGATTCGGAGCGCTTTTACGAGCAGTACTTC.

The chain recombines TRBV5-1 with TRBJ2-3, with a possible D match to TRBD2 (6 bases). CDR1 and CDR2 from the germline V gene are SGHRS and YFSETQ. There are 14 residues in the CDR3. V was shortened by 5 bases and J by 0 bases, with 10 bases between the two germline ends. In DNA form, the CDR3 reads TGCGCCAGCAGAGGCGGGGCAAGCACAGATACGCAGTATTTT. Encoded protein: CASRGGASTDTQYF.

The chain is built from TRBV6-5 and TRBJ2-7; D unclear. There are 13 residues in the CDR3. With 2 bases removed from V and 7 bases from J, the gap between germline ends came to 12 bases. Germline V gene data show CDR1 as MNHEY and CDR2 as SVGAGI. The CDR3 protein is CASSYRAMGEQYF. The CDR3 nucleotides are TGTGCCAGCAGTTACAGGGCGATGGGGGAGCAGTACTTC.

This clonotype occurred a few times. CDR3 nucleotide sequence: TGTGCCAGCAGCTTGGCAGGGCCGGAGACCCAGTACTTC. Its protein is CASSLAGPETQYF. The chain recombines TRBV7-9 with TRBJ2-5, with D maybe TRBD1 (5 bases). Germline-derived CDR1 and CDR2 are SEHNR and FQNEAQ (reference sequence). There are 13 residues in the CDR3. With 3 bases removed from V and 5 bases from J, the gap between germline ends came to 10 bases.

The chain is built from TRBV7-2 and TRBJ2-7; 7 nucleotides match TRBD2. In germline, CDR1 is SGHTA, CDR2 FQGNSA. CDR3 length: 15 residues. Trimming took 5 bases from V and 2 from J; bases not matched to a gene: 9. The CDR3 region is CASSPVGGGAYEQYF. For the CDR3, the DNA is TGTGCCAGCAGCCCGGTTGGCGGGGGTGCCTACGAGCAGTACTTC.

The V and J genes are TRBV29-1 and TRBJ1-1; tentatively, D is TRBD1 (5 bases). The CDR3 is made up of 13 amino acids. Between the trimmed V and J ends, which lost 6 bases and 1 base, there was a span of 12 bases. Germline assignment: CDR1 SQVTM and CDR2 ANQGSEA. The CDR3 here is CSVGGRGNTEAFF. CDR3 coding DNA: TGCAGCGTGGGAGGGAGGGGGAACACTGAAGCTTTCTTT. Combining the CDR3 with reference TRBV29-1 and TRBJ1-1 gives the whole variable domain SAVISQKPSRDICQRGTSLTIQCQVDSQVTMMFWYRQQPGQSLTLIATANQGSEATYESGFVIDKFPISRPNLTFSTLTVSNMSPEDSSIYLCSVGGRGNTEAFFGQGTRLTVV.

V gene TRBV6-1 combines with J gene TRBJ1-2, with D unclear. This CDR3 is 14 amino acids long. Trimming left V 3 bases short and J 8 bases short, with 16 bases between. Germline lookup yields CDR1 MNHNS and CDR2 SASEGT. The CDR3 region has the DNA TGTGCCAGCAGTGAGGCCGGGCTAGGACCGGGCTACACCTTC. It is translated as CASSEAGLGPGYTF.